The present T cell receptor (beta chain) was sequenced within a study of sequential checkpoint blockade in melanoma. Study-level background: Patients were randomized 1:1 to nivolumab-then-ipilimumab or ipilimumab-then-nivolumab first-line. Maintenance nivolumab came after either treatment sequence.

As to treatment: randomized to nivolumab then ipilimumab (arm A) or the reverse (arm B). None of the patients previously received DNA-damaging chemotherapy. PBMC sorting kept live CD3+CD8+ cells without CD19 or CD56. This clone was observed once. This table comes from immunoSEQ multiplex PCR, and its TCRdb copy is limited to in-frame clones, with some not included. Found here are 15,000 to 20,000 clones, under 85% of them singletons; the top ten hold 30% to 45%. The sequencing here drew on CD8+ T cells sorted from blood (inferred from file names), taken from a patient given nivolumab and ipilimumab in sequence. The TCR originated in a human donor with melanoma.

CDR3 sequence (DNA): TGCGCCAGCAGCCAAGCCGGACAGTCTATCTCCTACGAGCAGTACTTC. It specifies CASSQAGQSISYEQYF. The V gene is TRBV4-1, the J gene TRBJ2-7, with D perhaps matching TRBD1 (6 bases). In germline, CDR1 is MGHRA, CDR2 YSYEKL. This CDR3 has 16 residues. V was shortened by 1 base and J by 0 bases, with 13 bases between the two germline ends.